The present entry profiles one T cell receptor (beta chain) with its context. The antigen it recognizes is unknown. Base qualities are not provided; no much larger clone lies one nucleotide away. The germline V gene sets CDR1 to MGHRA and CDR2 to YSYEKL. For this chain, trimming is 5 bases at the V end and 9 bases at the J end, and the number of junction bases without a gene match is 15. Taken from cysteine to phenylalanine, the CDR3 has 16 residues. The CDR3 DNA has 48 bases and is translated from base 1. This entry comes from a study of T-cell memory formation after mild COVID-19 (dated by TCRdb to 2020 to 2022). Background on the whole study: TCR sequence clusters from the two donors were largely donor specific. In two donors, T-cell clones that expanded and contracted after mild COVID-19 were followed by sequencing TCRalpha and TCRbeta repertoires longitudinally. Two young, previously healthy adult volunteers made up the cohort, one male and one female.

Sequenced on an Illumina NovaSeq 6000. Using 5'RACE with constant-segment primers, TCRalpha and TCRbeta cDNA libraries were constructed, with sample barcodes and unique molecular identifiers added in the process. RNA was extracted from every sample with Trizol reagent. Library amplification was performed in two PCR steps, and a second sample barcode and Illumina TruSeq adapters were introduced in the second step. Sequencing of libraries was performed on an Illumina NovaSeq with 2 x 150 bp paired-end reads. For the original study's pipeline: Reads were demultiplexed and collapsed into UMI-guided consensus sequences with migec v1.2.7. Using mixcr v2.1.11, UMI consensuses were aligned to TRA and TRB V and J templates and then assembled into clonotypes. Clonotypes were classified as expanded or contracted when called significant by both edgeR and NoisET, with noise models trained on biological replicates. For edgeR calls, a false discovery rate-adjusted p below 0.01 and a log2 fold-change threshold of 1 were applied. PCA with hierarchical clustering of max-normalized trajectories of the 1000 most abundant clonotypes was used as exploratory dynamics analysis. The CD4 or CD8 phenotype of responding clones was assigned using the separately sequenced CD4+ and CD8+ repertoires. TCRdb cleaned the public reads at Q25 with fastp, built clones with MiXCR and kept in-frame beta chains. One record per CDR3 amino acid sequence lists the most common genes and DNA. The V and J calls come from TCRdb's annotation, not from the publication. For this sample the table gives around 320,000 distinct CDR3 sequences, of which approximately 15% were detected only once. The ten largest clones capture approximately 22% of the sample.

Beyond this particular receptor, the publication reports: Clones contracting from day 15 to 85 had balanced CD4/CD8 phenotypes, while a second wave expanding from day 15 to 37 was biased towards CD4+. Contracting CD4+ clones appeared mostly in the CM and EM memory subsets, whereas CD8+ clones were enriched in EMRA. The detection of some responding clones in pre-infection memory suggests that pre-existing cross-reactive memory T cells joined the SARS-CoV-2 response. The second-wave clones that peaked on day 37 were not confirmed to be SARS-CoV-2 specific. The study covered only a couple of mild cases, and larger cohorts including severe cases with pre-infection samples were considered necessary.

Ficoll-Paque density gradient centrifugation was the method used to isolate PBMCs. The V gene is TRBV4-1 and the J gene is TRBJ2-1; TRBD2 aligns with 8 central bases. Sequenced sample: PBMCs or a T cell subset sorted from them (not recorded which). The receptor comes from a man aged 18 to 29 who had mild COVID-19 (a few samples of this study predate the infection). The sample titles of this study are shuffled in the database, so cell type and time point are left out; the donor was told from shared clones. Read as DNA, the sequence is TGCGCCAGCAGCGCCCGGGAAGCGGGGGCCTTTCCTGAGCAGTTCTTC. This is translated as CASSAREAGAFPEQFF.